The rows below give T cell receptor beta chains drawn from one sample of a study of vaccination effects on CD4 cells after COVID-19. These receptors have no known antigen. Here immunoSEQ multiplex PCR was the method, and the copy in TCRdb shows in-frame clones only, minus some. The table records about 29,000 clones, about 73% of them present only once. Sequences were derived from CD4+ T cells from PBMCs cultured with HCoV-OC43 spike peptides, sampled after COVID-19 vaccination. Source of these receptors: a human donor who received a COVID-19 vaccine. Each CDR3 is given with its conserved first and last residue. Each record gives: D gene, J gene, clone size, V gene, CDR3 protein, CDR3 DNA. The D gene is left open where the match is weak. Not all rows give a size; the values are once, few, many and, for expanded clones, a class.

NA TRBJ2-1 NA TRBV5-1 CASSLSITQGNEQFF TGCGCCAGCAGCTTGTCAATTACCCAGGGCAATGAGCAGTTCTTC
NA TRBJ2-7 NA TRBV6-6 CASSRSGTPPYEQYF TGTGCCAGCAGTCGATCCGGGACTCCGCCTTACGAGCAGTACTTC
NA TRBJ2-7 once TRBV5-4 CASSRLWGGRTYEQYF TGTGCCAGCAGCCGCCTATGGGGCGGGCGTACCTACGAGCAGTACTTC
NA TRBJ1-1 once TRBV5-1 CASSLGMGRTEAFF TGCGCCAGCAGCTTAGGGATGGGGAGGACTGAAGCTTTCTTT
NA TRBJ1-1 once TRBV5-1 CASSLQLDSEAFF TGCGCCAGCAGCTTGCAACTCGACAGTGAAGCTTTCTTT
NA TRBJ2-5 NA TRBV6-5 CASRGTLPGETQYF TGTGCCAGCAGGGGGACTCTCCCCGGGGAGACCCAGTACTTC
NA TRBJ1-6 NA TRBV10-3 CAIAREDSPLHF TGTGCCATAGCCAGGGAAGATTCACCCCTCCACTTT
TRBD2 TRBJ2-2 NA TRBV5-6 CASSLRRLAVNTGELFF TGTGCCAGCAGCTTGCGTCGACTAGCGGTGAACACCGGGGAGCTGTTTTTT
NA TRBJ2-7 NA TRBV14 CASSQNVLGGLNF TGTGCCAGCAGCCAAAACGTTCTGGGGGGTCTGAACTTC
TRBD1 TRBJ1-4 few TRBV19 CASSMGTGGSEKLFF TGTGCCAGTAGTATGGGGACAGGGGGGTCTGAAAAACTGTTTTTT
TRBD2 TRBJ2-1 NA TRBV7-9 CASSSQTSGRAEQFF TGTGCCAGCAGCTCCCAGACTAGCGGGAGGGCGGAGCAGTTCTTC
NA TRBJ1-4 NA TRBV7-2 CASSLAATNEKLFF TGTGCCAGCAGTCTCGCGGCAACTAATGAAAAACTGTTTTTT
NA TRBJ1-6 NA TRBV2 CASSWTEGRDSPLHF TGTGCCAGCAGCTGGACAGAGGGGCGGGATTCACCCCTCCACTTT
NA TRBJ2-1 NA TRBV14 CASSQGGGTARGFF TGTGCCAGCAGCCAAGGAGGGGGGACAGCTCGGGGGTTCTTC
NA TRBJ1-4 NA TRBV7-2 CASSYLGHIPNEKLFF TGTGCCAGCAGCTATCTGGGACATATCCCTAATGAAAAACTGTTTTTT
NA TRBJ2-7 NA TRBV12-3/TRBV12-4 CASSLEFAYEQYF TGTGCCAGCAGTTTAGAGTTCGCCTACGAGCAGTACTTC
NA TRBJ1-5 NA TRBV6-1 CASSEAGAGQPQHF TGTGCCAGCAGTGAGGCGGGGGCGGGTCAGCCCCAGCATTTT
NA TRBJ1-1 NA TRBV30 CAREGAFF TGTGCCCGGGAGGGGGCTTTCTTT
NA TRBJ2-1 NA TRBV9 CASDRGLSYNEQFF TGTGCCAGCGATAGGGGACTGTCCTACAATGAGCAGTTCTTC
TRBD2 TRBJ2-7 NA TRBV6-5 CASYRTSVEYEQYF TGTGCCAGCTATCGGACTAGCGTCGAGTACGAGCAGTACTTC
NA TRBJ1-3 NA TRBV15 CATEPWGGAVGNTIYF TGTGCCACCGAACCCTGGGGGGGCGCGGTTGGAAACACCATATATTTT
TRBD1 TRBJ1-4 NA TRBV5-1 CASSPWDSPNEKLFF TGCGCCAGCAGCCCTTGGGACAGTCCTAATGAAAAACTGTTTTTT
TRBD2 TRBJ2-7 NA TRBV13 CASSPVGGTYEQYF TGTGCCAGCAGCCCCGTGGGGGGGACCTACGAGCAGTACTTC
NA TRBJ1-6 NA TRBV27 CASSLDRDNSPLHF TGTGCCAGCAGTTTAGACCGAGATAATTCACCCCTCCACTTT
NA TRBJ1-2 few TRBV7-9 CASGSTGDYGYTF TGTGCCAGCGGTTCGACGGGGGACTATGGCTACACCTTC
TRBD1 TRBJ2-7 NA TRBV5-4 CASSLGGQVSYEQYF TGTGCCAGCAGCTTGGGAGGACAGGTATCCTACGAGCAGTACTTC
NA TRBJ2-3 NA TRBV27 CASSFWGQGGDSSVPDTQYF TGTGCCAGCAGTTTTTGGGGGCAGGGAGGTGACTCGAGCGTCCCAGATACGCAGTATTTT
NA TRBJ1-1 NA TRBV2 CASTGQGGGRAEAFF TGTGCCAGCACTGGGCAGGGCGGAGGACGCGCTGAAGCTTTCTTT
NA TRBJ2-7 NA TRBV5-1 CASSLWGTFSYEQYF TGCGCCAGCAGCTTGTGGGGGACATTTTCCTACGAGCAGTACTTC
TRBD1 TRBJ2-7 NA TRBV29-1 CSVALDRGDEQYF TGCAGCGTTGCCCTCGACAGGGGGGACGAGCAGTACTTC
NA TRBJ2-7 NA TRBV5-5 CASSFRDRSYEQYF TGTGCCAGCAGCTTTCGGGACCGCTCCTACGAGCAGTACTTC
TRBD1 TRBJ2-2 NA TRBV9 CASSVDRGGTGELFF TGTGCCAGCAGCGTCGACAGGGGTGGCACCGGGGAGCTGTTTTTT
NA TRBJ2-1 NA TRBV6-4 CASSRVADPYNEQFF TGTGCCAGCAGTCGAGTAGCGGATCCCTACAATGAGCAGTTCTTC
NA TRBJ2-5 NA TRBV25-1 CASQGGLETQYF TGTGCCAGCCAAGGAGGATTGGAGACCCAGTACTTC
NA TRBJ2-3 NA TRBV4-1 CASSQSWTRQPTQYF TGCGCCAGCAGCCAGTCATGGACGCGTCAGCCTACGCAGTATTTT
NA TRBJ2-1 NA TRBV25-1 CASSDPRHSYNEQFF TGTGCCAGCAGTGACCCTAGACACTCCTACAATGAGCAGTTCTTC
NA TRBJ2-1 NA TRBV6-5 CASSYGFAGNEQFF TGTGCCAGCAGTTACGGTTTTGCGGGGAATGAGCAGTTCTTC
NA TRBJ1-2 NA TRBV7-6 CASSLAGGPTYGYTF TGTGCCAGCAGCTTAGCGGGGGGTCCTACCTATGGCTACACCTTC